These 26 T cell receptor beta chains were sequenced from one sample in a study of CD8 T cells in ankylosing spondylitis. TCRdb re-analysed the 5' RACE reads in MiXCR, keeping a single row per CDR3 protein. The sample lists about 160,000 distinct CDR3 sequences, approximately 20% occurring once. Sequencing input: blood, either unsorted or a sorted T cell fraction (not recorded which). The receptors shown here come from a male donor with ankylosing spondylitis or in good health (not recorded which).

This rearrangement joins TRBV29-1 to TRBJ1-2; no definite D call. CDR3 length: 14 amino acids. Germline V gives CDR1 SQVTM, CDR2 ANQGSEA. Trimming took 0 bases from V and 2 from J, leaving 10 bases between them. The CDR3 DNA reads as TGCAGCGTTGAAGATGTTGGAGGGAACTATGGCTACACCTTC. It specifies CSVEDVGGNYGYTF.

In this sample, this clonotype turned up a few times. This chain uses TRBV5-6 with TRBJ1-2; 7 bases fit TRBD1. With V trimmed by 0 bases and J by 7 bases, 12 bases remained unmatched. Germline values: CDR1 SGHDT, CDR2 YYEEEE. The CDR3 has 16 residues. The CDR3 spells CASSLVRQGVLGGYTF. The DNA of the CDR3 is TGTGCCAGCAGCTTGGTTAGACAGGGCGTTTTAGGTGGCTACACCTTC.

This CDR3 reads CASSLYPGGRLVGELFF. The CDR3 nucleotides read TGTGCCAGCAGTTTATACCCGGGAGGGAGACTAGTCGGGGAGCTGTTTTTT. V usage is TRBV28 and J usage is TRBJ2-2, with 8 bases aligning to TRBD2. The CDR3 runs to 17 residues. CDR1 and CDR2 from the germline V gene are MDHEN and SYDVKM. Germline trimming cut 1 base from V and 7 bases from J; bases unmatched to any gene: 11.

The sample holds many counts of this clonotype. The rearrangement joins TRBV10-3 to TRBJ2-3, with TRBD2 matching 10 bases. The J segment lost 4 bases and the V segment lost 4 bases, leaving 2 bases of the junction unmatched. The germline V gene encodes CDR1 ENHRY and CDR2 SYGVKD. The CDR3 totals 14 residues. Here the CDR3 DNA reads TGTGCCATCAGTGGCACTAGCGGGGCAGATACGCAGTATTTT. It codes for CAISGTSGADTQYF.

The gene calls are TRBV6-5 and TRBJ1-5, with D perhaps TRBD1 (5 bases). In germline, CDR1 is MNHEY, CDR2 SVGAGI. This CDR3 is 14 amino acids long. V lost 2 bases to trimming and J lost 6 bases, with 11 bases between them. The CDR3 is CASSYQSGSQPQHF. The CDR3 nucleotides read TGTGCCAGCAGTTACCAGTCAGGGTCTCAGCCCCAGCATTTT.

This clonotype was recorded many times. CDR3 loop: CASGSLAGDKTGELFF. The CDR3 coding sequence is TGTGCCAGCGGCTCCCTAGCGGGAGATAAGACCGGGGAGCTGTTTTTT. The rearrangement uses TRBV27 and TRBJ2-2; 10 bases match TRBD2. Germline CDR1 reads MNHEY; CDR2 reads SMNVEV (reference sequence). V lost 8 bases to trimming and J lost 5 bases; unmatched junction nucleotides: 11. The CDR3 sequence is 16 residues long.

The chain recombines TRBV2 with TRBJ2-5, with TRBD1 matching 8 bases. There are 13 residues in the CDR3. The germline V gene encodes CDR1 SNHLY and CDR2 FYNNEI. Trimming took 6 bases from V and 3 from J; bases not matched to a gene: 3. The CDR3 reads CASRSTGEETQYF. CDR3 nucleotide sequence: TGTGCCAGCAGGTCGACAGGGGAAGAGACCCAGTACTTC.

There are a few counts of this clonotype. CDR3 DNA sequence: TGTGCCAGCAGCTCTTCAAACAGCAGAACAAGCGAGCAGTTCTTC. Protein: CASSSSNSRTSEQFF. The chain uses TRBV7-6 and TRBJ2-1, with D unclear. From germline, CDR1 is SGHVS and CDR2 FNYEAQ. CDR3 size: 15 residues. Trimming took off 4 bases at V and 10 bases at J, with 20 bases between the two ends.

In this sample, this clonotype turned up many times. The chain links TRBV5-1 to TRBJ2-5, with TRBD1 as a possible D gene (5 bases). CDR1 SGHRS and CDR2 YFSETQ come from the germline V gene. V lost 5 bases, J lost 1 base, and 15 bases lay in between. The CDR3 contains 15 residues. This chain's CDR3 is CASRLMDNLQETQYF. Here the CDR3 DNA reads TGCGCCAGCAGACTAATGGACAACCTCCAAGAGACCCAGTACTTC.

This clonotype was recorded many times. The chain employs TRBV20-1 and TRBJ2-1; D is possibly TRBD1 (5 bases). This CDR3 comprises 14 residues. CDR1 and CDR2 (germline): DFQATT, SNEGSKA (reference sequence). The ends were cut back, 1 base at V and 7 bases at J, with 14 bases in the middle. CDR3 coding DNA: TGCAGTGCTAGAGTAGCTTCTAAGGGGAATGAGCAGTTCTTC. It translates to CSARVASKGNEQFF.

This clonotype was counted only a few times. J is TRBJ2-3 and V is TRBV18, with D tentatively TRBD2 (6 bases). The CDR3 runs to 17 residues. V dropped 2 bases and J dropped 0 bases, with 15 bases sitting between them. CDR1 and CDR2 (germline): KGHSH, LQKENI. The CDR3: CASSPMVAEISTDTQYF. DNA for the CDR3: TGTGCCAGCTCACCAATGGTAGCGGAGATTAGCACAGATACGCAGTATTTT.

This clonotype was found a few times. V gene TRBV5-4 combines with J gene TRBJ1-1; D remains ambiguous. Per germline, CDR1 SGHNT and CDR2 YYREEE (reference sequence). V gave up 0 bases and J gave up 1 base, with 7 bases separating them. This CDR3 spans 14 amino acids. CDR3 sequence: CASSLGSRNTEAFF. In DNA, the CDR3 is TGTGCCAGCAGCTTGGGCTCTAGGAACACTGAAGCTTTCTTT. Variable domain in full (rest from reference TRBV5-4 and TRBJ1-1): ETGVTQSPTHLIKTRGQQVTLRCSSQSGHNTVSWYQQALGQGPQFIFQYYREEENGRGNFPPRFSGLQFPNYSSELNVNALELDDSALYLCASSLGSRNTEAFFGQGTRLTVV.

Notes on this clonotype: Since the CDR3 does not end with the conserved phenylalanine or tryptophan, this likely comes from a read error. CDR3 sequence (DNA): TGTGCCAGCAGTTGGGAGGGACAGGTTAGCAATCAACCCCAGCATTAT. It encodes CASSWEGQVSNQPQHY. The chain is built from TRBV12-3 or TRBV12-4 and TRBJ1-5, with TRBD1 matching over 8 bases. The CDR3 consists of 16 residues.

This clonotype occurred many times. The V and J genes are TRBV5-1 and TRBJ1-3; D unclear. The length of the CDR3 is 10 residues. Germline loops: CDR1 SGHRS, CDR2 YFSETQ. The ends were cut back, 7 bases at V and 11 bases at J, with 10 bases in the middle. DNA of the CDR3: TGCGCCAGCGGTCACGGGCCCATATATTTT. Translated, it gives CASGHGPIYF.

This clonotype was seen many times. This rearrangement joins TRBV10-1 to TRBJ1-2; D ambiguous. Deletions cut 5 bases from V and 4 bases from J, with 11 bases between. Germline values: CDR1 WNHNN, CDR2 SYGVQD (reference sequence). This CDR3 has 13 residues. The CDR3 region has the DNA TGCGCCAGCAGTCGGTCTCTTGGCTATGGCTACACCTTC. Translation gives CASSRSLGYGYTF.

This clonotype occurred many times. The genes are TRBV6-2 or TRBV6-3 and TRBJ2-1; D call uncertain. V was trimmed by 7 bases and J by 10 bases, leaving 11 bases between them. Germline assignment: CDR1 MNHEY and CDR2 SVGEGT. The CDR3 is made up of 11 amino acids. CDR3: CASTLGKEQFF. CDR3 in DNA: TGTGCCAGCACCCTAGGAAAAGAGCAGTTCTTC.

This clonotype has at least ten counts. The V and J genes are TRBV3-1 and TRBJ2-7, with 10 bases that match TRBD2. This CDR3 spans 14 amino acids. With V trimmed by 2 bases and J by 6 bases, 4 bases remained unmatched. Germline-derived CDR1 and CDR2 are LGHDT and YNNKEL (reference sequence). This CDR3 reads CASSQLAGEAEQYF. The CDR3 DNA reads TGTGCCAGCAGCCAACTAGCGGGAGAGGCCGAGCAGTACTTC.

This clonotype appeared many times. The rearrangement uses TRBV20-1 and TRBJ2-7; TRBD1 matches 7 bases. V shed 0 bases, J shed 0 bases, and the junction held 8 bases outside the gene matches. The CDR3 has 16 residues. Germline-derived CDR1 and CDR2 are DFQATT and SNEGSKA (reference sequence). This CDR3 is CSARDRYGTDSYEQYF. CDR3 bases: TGCAGTGCTAGAGATCGTTATGGGACAGACTCCTACGAGCAGTACTTC.

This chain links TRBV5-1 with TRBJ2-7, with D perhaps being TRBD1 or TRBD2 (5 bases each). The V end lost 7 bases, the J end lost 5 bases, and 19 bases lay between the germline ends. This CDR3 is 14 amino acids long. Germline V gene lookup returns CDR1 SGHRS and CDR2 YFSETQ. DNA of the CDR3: TGCGCCAGCGGATCCGGGACGGTGTTTGACGAGCAGTACTTC. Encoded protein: CASGSGTVFDEQYF.

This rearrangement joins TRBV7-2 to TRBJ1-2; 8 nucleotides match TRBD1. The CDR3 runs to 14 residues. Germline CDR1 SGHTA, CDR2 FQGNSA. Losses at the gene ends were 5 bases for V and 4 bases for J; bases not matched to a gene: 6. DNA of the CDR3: TGTGCCAGCAGCGGATCCGGGACAGGCTATGGCTACACCTTC. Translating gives CASSGSGTGYGYTF.

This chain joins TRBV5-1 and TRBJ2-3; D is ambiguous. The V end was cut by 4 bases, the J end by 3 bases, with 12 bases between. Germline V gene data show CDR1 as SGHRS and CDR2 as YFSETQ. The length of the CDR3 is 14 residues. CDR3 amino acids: CASSPNFGTDTQYF. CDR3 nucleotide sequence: TGCGCCAGCAGCCCCAATTTCGGTACAGATACGCAGTATTTT.

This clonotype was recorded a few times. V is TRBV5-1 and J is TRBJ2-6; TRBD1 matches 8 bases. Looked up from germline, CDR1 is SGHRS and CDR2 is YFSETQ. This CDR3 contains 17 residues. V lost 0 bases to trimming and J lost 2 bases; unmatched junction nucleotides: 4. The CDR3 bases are TGCGCCAGCAGCTTGGACAGGGGGACGGCTGGGGCCAACGTCCTGACTTTC. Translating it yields CASSLDRGTAGANVLTF.

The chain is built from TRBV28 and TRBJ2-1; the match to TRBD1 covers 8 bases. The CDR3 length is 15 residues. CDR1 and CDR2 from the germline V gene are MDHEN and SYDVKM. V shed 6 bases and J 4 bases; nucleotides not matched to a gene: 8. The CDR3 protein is CASRLGQGLYNEQFF. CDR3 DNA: TGTGCCAGCAGACTTGGACAGGGTTTATACAATGAGCAGTTCTTC.

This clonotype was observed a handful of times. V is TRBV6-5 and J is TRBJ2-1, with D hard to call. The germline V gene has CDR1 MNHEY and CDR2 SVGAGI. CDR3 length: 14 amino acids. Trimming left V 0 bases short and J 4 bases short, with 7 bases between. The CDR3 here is CASSYSRSYNEQFF. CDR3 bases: TGTGCCAGCAGTTACTCCCGTTCGTACAATGAGCAGTTCTTC.

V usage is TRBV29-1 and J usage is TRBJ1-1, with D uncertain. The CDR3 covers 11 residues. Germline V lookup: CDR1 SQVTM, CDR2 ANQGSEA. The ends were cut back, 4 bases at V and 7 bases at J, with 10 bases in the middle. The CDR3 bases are TGCAGCGTTGCGACCGCGCATGAAGCTTTCTTT. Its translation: CSVATAHEAFF.

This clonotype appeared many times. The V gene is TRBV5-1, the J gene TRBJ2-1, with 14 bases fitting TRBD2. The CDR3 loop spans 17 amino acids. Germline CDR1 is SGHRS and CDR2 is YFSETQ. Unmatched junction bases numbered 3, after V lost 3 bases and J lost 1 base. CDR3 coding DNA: TGCGCCAGCAGCTCGGGACTAGCGGGAGAATCCTACAATGAGCAGTTCTTC. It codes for CASSSGLAGESYNEQFF.